The entry below describes one T cell receptor (beta chain). What it binds is unknown. The record originates from a study of CD8 T cells in ankylosing spondylitis. Broader study findings: Disease-associated clones were reportedly significantly overrepresented in matched ankylosing spondylitis synovial fluid. Reactive arthritis synovial fluid and blood were previously reported to contain some motif variants. Disease-linked clones proved CD8+ and comparatively uncommon in peripheral blood. Seemingly distinctive of ankylosing spondylitis blood was a TCR beta motif formed by eight highly homologous variants.

The authors made TCR beta libraries by quantitative 5'-RACE with molecular barcodes. TCRdb ran MiXCR on the 5' RACE reads and lists one entry per CDR3 protein. Of some 450,000 distinct CDR3 sequences listed, 17% are singletons. This receptor was obtained from a male donor with ankylosing spondylitis. Sequencing was carried out using blood, either unsorted or a sorted T cell fraction (not recorded which).

The CDR3 loop is CAISEPLSGSGLDETQYF. In nucleotides, the CDR3 is TGTGCCATCAGTGAACCCCTTAGCGGTAGCGGGCTCGATGAGACCCAGTACTTC. This chain uses TRBV10-3 with TRBJ2-5, with 7 bases fitting TRBD2. The ends lost 3 bases at V and 5 bases at J; junction bases unmatched: 18. The CDR3 runs 18 residues. Germline V gene sequence: CDR1 ENHRY, CDR2 SYGVKD.